This T cell receptor beta chain was sequenced for a study of T cells in localized non-small cell lung cancer. Study-wide findings and caveats: Higher blood T cell density went with longer overall survival. Compared with tumor, uninvolved adjacent lung displayed greater T cell clonality, ranking highest overall. It remains possible that heterogeneity exists, since only one tumor region was sequenced. A median about 54 of the top 100 tumor clones appeared in adjacent lung.

For this clone: Its antigen is not known.

The CDR3 runs 14 residues. Germline CDR1 and CDR2: SGHNT and YENEEA. Trimming pared 7 bases from V and 4 bases from J, leaving 14 bases between. The method was immunoSEQ multiplex PCR; TCRdb's version includes in-frame clones alone and lacks a portion of them. This table has around 70,000 clones, approximately 84% appearing once. V and J are TRBV11-3 and TRBJ1-3; perhaps TRBD1 as D (5 bases). Specimen: peripheral blood, collected before any cancer treatment. The source is a female donor of 60 years or more with stage I lung adenocarcinoma. CDR3 coding DNA: TGTGCCAGCACCGTAAGGGGTTCCGGAAACACCATATATTTT. It codes for CASTVRGSGNTIYF.